The text below deals with one T cell receptor (beta chain). Its antigen remains unknown. Blood sampling was done at baseline, cycle 4 day 1, and cycle 7 day 1. The sample is drawn from a study of OX40 agonist ivuxolimab in advanced cancers. The germline V and J ends were trimmed by 3 bases and 0 bases, with 9 bases remaining between them. Germline lookup yields CDR1 SGHDN and CDR2 FVKESK. CDR3 length: 16 residues. General study points: On average, CD8+ T cells had more expanded clones than CD4+. Which antigen the expanded peripheral T cells recognized is unknown.

Generated by immunoSEQ multiplex PCR, the TCRdb table keeps only in-frame clones and is missing some. The sample has roughly 80,000 clones, 80% to 90% seen once; the top ten hold 1.5% to 2%. Sequencing was performed on CD4+ or CD8+ T cells sorted from blood, taken in a trial of the OX40 agonist ivuxolimab. This rearrangement joins TRBV14 to TRBJ2-6; D is undetermined. This sequence originates from an adult with an advanced solid tumor such as melanoma, head and neck, liver or kidney cancer. CDR3: CASSHFRSSGANVLTF. Written as DNA, the CDR3 is TGTGCCAGCAGCCACTTTAGGAGCTCTGGGGCCAACGTCCTGACTTTC.